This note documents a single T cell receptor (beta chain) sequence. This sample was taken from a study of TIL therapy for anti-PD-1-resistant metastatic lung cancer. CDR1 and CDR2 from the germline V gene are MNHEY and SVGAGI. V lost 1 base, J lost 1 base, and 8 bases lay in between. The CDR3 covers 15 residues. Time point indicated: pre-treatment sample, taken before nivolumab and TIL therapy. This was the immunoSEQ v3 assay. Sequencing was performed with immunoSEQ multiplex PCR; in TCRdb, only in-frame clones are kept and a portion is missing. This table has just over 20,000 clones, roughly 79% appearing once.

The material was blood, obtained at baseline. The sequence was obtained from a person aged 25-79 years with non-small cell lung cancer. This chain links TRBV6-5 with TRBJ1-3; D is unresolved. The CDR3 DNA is TGTGCCAGCAGTTACTACGGAGGGTCTGGAAACACCATATATTTT. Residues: CASSYYGGSGNTIYF.